This TCR beta chain was sequenced during a study of cytomegalovirus exposure and HLA in healthy donors. Study-level findings and limits: Clonal expansion was found to be greater in HLA-associated TCR beta chains than in equally common others in a later analysis. In a later analysis, at a false discovery rate of 0.05, under 20,000 TCR beta sequences matched HLA alleles.

The PCR ran on 60 Vbeta and 13 Jbeta primers. Method: immunoSEQ multiplex PCR; TCRdb's copy keeps in-frame clones and lacks some. The profile shows tens of thousands of clones, 70% to 80% of them singletons. To note about this clone: The target antigen is unknown.

Sample: PBMCs. The TCR comes from a woman in her thirties or forties in good health and CMV-seropositive.

The CDR3 protein is CASSPPRQGLGYTF. CDR3 nucleotide sequence: TGTGCCAGCAGTCCCCCTAGACAGGGCTTAGGCTACACCTTC. J is TRBJ1-2 and V is TRBV28; the match to TRBD1 covers 7 bases. This CDR3 is built from 14 residues. With V trimmed by 5 bases and J by 8 bases, 11 bases remained unmatched. Germline V lookup: CDR1 MDHEN, CDR2 SYDVKM.